This passage covers 30 T cell receptor beta chains from one sample sequenced in a study of blood T cell repertoires in COVID-19. Assay used: immunoSEQ multiplex PCR; TCRdb lists only in-frame clones, some missing. The sample gives approximately 200,000 clones, approximately 86% of which show up once; about 4% is in the top ten. The sample taken for sequencing was PBMCs or T cells enriched from blood (not recorded which). The origin of the receptors is a woman aged 25 to 39 who had been exposed to COVID-19.

V and J are TRBV6-4 and TRBJ2-1; tentative D call: TRBD1 (8 bases). This CDR3 is 13 amino acids long. Trimming shortened V by 9 bases and J by 7 bases, and 16 bases separated the two germline ends. Looked up from germline, CDR1 is MRHNA and CDR2 is SNTAGT. The CDR3 spells CARQGGDYNEQFF. The CDR3 DNA reads as TGTGCCAGACAGGGGGGGGACTATAATGAGCAGTTCTTC.

This rearrangement joins TRBV10-3 to TRBJ1-2; TRBD1 is a possible D gene (5 bases). The CDR3 has 12 amino acids. Germline CDR1 ENHRY, CDR2 SYGVKD. V was cut by 3 bases and J by 4 bases, with 6 bases left in between. In DNA, the CDR3 is TGTGCCATCAGTGAACAGGCCTATGGCTACACCTTC. This sequence encodes CAISEQAYGYTF.

This chain connects TRBV6-5 to TRBJ2-7, with D unresolved. Trimming left V 6 bases short and J 4 bases short, with 4 bases between. This CDR3 is built from 10 residues. Germline lookup yields CDR1 MNHEY and CDR2 SVGAGI. The CDR3 reads CASSQYEQYF. CDR3 sequence (DNA): TGTGCCAGCAGCCAATACGAGCAGTACTTC.

This clone appeared a single time. The genes are TRBV11-2 and TRBJ1-4, with D uncertain. This CDR3 has 15 amino acids. V lost 5 bases and J lost 0, with 10 bases in between. CDR1 and CDR2 (germline): SGHAT, FQNNGV. CDR3 DNA: TGTGCCAGCAGCAAAAGGAGAGCAACTAATGAAAAACTGTTTTTT. Translation: CASSKRRATNEKLFF.

The rearrangement uses TRBV18 and TRBJ1-5, with a weak D call TRBD1 (6 bases). Trimming took 5 bases from V and 3 from J, leaving 11 bases between them. CDR1 and CDR2 (germline): KGHSH, LQKENI. The CDR3 spans 14 residues. Here the CDR3 DNA reads TGTGCCAGCTCATCGGGACAACCCAATCAGCCCCAGCATTTT. This gives the protein CASSSGQPNQPQHF. The variable domain in full, with the rest retrieved from reference TRBV18 and TRBJ1-5, is NAGVMQNPRHLVRRRGQEARLRCSPMKGHSHVYWYRQLPEEGLKFMVYLQKENIIDESGMPKERFSAEFPKEGPSILRIQQVVRGDSAAYFCASSSGQPNQPQHFGDGTRLSIL.

The chain uses TRBV25-1 and TRBJ2-7; 7 bases align to TRBD1. CDR1 MGHDK and CDR2 SYGVNS come from the germline V gene. The ends lost 10 bases at V and 0 bases at J; junction bases unmatched: 9. This CDR3 contains 14 residues. The CDR3 DNA follows: TGTGCCACCCAAACGGGGACAGACTCCTACGAGCAGTACTTC. Translated, it gives CATQTGTDSYEQYF.

V is TRBV24-1 and J is TRBJ1-2, with 8 bases that match TRBD1. Germline-derived CDR1 and CDR2 are KGHDR and SFDVKD. V shed 11 bases and J 6 bases; nucleotides not matched to a gene: 4. This CDR3 spans 11 amino acids. In DNA, the CDR3 is TGTGCCATCGAACAGGGGGATGGCTACACCTTC. Encoded protein: CAIEQGDGYTF.

V gene TRBV18 combines with J gene TRBJ2-3, with TRBD2 matching 11 bases. The V gene's germline CDR1 is KGHSH and CDR2 LQKENI. The CDR3 covers 16 residues. V lost 1 base and J lost 4; bases outside the gene matches: 4. Written as DNA, the CDR3 is TGTGCCAGCTCACCACTAGCGGGGGGGGCCGCAGATACGCAGTATTTT. Translating it yields CASSPLAGGAADTQYF.

This clone came up a few times. The gene calls are TRBV6-2 or TRBV6-3 and TRBJ2-3; 9 bases are shared with TRBD2. This CDR3 has 16 residues. Germline V lookup: CDR1 MNHEY, CDR2 SVGEGT. V lost 5 bases and J lost 1; bases outside the gene matches: 7. Written as DNA, the CDR3 is TGTGCCAGCAGTGCATTTAGCGGGGGCGGCACAGATACGCAGTATTTT. It specifies CASSAFSGGGTDTQYF.

The gene calls are TRBV4-1 and TRBJ1-5; D possibly corresponds to TRBD1 (6 bases). The CDR3 contains 16 residues. Trimming left V 1 base short and J 0 bases short, with 10 bases between. Germline V gene sequence: CDR1 MGHRA, CDR2 YSYEKL. The DNA of the CDR3 is TGCGCCAGCAGCCAAGGGACAGAGAATAGCAATCAGCCCCAGCATTTT. This sequence encodes CASSQGTENSNQPQHF.

This rearrangement joins TRBV2 to TRBJ2-3, with 10 nucleotides matching TRBD1. CDR3 length: 16 residues. Germline loops: CDR1 SNHLY, CDR2 FYNNEI. The V segment lost 6 bases and the J segment 1 base; nucleotides outside the gene matches: 7. CDR3 nucleotides: TGTGCCAGCAGGCACGGGGACAGGGGCGGCACAGATACGCAGTATTTT. It encodes CASRHGDRGGTDTQYF.

The chain links TRBV5-1 to TRBJ2-3; 8 nucleotides line up with TRBD1. The CDR3 runs 17 residues. Trimming cost V 2 bases and J 10 bases; bases outside gene matches: 18. Germline V lookup: CDR1 SGHRS, CDR2 YFSETQ. In DNA, the CDR3 is TGCGCCAGCAGCTTCGCGCACGGACAGGGCGGTTTCTTGTCGCAGTATTTT. This translates into CASSFAHGQGGFLSQYF.

CDR3 amino acids: CAISPSGGYQETQYF. Written as DNA, the CDR3 is TGTGCCATCAGTCCTAGCGGGGGGTACCAAGAGACCCAGTACTTC. The chain couples TRBV10-3 to TRBJ2-5, with 11 nucleotides matching TRBD2. Germline CDR1 and CDR2: ENHRY and SYGVKD. With V trimmed by 5 bases and J by 0 bases, 2 bases remained unmatched. The CDR3 consists of 15 residues.

In nucleotides, the CDR3 is TGTGCCAGCAGCCCCCGACTAGCGGGGGGGAATGAGCAGTTCTTC. Amino acid sequence: CASSPRLAGGNEQFF. The chain links TRBV3-1 (or the pseudogene TRBV3-2) to TRBJ2-1; TRBD2 matches at 14 bases. V trimming: 4 bases; J trimming: 7 bases; junction bases outside the gene matches: 3. The CDR3 extends over 15 amino acids. Looked up from germline, CDR1 is LGHDT and CDR2 is YNNKEL (reference sequence).

This clone was picked up a small number of times. The chain links TRBV4-2 to TRBJ2-6; no reliable D call. The length of the CDR3 is 17 residues. Germline CDR1 LGHNA, CDR2 YNFKEQ. V dropped 0 bases and J dropped 0 bases, with 9 bases sitting between them. The CDR3: CASSQETDSSGANVLTF. CDR3 in DNA: TGTGCCAGCAGCCAAGAAACAGATAGCTCTGGGGCCAACGTCCTGACTTTC.

The V call is TRBV3-1 (or the pseudogene TRBV3-2), the J call TRBJ2-4; D remains unclear. Trimming shortened V by 4 bases and J by 2 bases, and 6 bases separated the two germline ends. The germline V gene encodes CDR1 LGHDT and CDR2 YNNKEL (reference sequence). The CDR3 has 13 amino acids. CDR3 protein: CASSPRTKNIQYF. The CDR3 nucleotides read TGTGCCAGCAGCCCTAGAACCAAAAACATTCAGTACTTC.

The CDR3 loop reads CASSQGTGSYNSPLHF. The CDR3 region has the DNA TGTGCCAGCAGCCAGGGGACAGGCTCCTATAATTCACCCCTCCACTTT. This chain links TRBV3-1 (or the pseudogene TRBV3-2) with TRBJ1-6, with 8 nucleotides matching TRBD1. The CDR3 sequence is 16 residues long. V dropped 3 bases and J dropped 0; count of bases not matched to a gene: 1. CDR1 is LGHDT and CDR2 is YNNKEL in the germline V gene (reference sequence).

The gene calls are TRBV30 and TRBJ2-1, with 13 bases fitting TRBD2. Unmatched junction bases numbered 3, after V lost 2 bases and J lost 5 bases. CDR1 GTSNPN and CDR2 SVGIG come from the germline V gene (reference sequence). The CDR3 is 15 amino acids. CDR3 loop: CAWSLGLAGNNEQFF. The CDR3 region has the DNA TGTGCCTGGAGTCTGGGACTAGCGGGGAACAATGAGCAGTTCTTC.

The CDR3 reads CASAGTGGAGGYTF. In DNA form, the CDR3 reads TGTGCTAGTGCCGGAACAGGGGGCGCTGGGGGCTACACCTTC. This chain uses TRBV12-5 with TRBJ1-2; 9 nucleotides match TRBD1. Looked up from germline, CDR1 is LGHNT and CDR2 is FRNRAP. There are 14 residues in the CDR3. The V segment lost 7 bases and the J segment 8 bases; nucleotides outside the gene matches: 11.

The chain joins TRBV27 to TRBJ1-2, with 7 bases lining up with TRBD1. This CDR3 is 13 amino acids long. CDR1 is MNHEY, CDR2 SMNVEV, per germline (reference sequence). V lost 6 bases, J lost 3 bases, and 4 bases stayed unmatched. CDR3 region: CASSRGGDYGYTF. The CDR3 DNA reads as TGTGCCAGCAGCCGAGGGGGCGACTATGGCTACACCTTC.

The chain employs TRBV5-1 and TRBJ1-1, with 7 bases identical to TRBD1. Per germline, CDR1 SGHRS and CDR2 YFSETQ. The V and J ends lost 4 bases and 4 bases, in that order; junction bases with no gene match: 4. The CDR3 covers 13 residues. CDR3 loop: CASSTGEPTEAFF. CDR3 nucleotide sequence: TGCGCCAGCAGCACAGGGGAGCCCACTGAAGCTTTCTTT.

The chain couples TRBV6-1 to TRBJ1-3; D possibly corresponds to TRBD1 (5 bases). The germline V and J ends were trimmed by 0 bases and 4 bases, with 10 bases remaining between them. This CDR3 is built from 15 residues. Germline CDR1 MNHNS, CDR2 SASEGT. CDR3 DNA: TGTGCCAGCAGTGAAGCCCAGGACATAGGAAACACCATATATTTT. Translating it yields CASSEAQDIGNTIYF.

This rearrangement joins TRBV29-1 to TRBJ1-2; D not resolved. Germline CDR1 is SQVTM and CDR2 is ANQGSEA. This CDR3 is built from 11 residues. Between the trimmed V and J ends, which lost 5 bases and 1 base, there was a span of 5 bases. For the CDR3, the DNA is TGCAGCGTTCCCAGTAACTATGGCTACACCTTC. This encodes CSVPSNYGYTF.

This sequence joins TRBV19 and TRBJ2-2; D gene unclear. Trimming cost V 3 bases and J 3 bases, with 8 bases left between them. This CDR3 is built from 14 residues. Germline V gene lookup returns CDR1 LNHDA and CDR2 SQIVND (reference sequence). This CDR3 is CASSISFHTGELFF. In DNA, the CDR3 is TGTGCCAGTAGTATCTCGTTTCACACCGGGGAGCTGTTTTTT. Full variable domain (rest looked up from reference TRBV19 and TRBJ2-2): DGGITQSPKYLFRKEGQNVTLSCEQNLNHDAMYWYRQDPGQGLRLIYYSQIVNDFQKGDIAEGYSVSREKKESFPLTVTSAQKNPTAFYLCASSISFHTGELFFGEGSRLTVL.

The J gene is TRBJ1-1, the V gene TRBV5-1, with TRBD1 identical over 9 bases. CDR1 and CDR2 (germline): SGHRS, YFSETQ. CDR3 length: 15 residues. The V gene end was trimmed by 4 bases and the J gene end by 5 bases; junction bases not matched to a gene: 9. The CDR3 sequence: CASSPTTGGRTEAFF. In nucleotides, the CDR3 is TGCGCCAGCAGCCCAACGACAGGGGGGCGAACTGAAGCTTTCTTT.

The J gene is TRBJ2-2, the V gene TRBV5-1, with 8 bases that match TRBD1. Germline CDR1 is SGHRS and CDR2 is YFSETQ. CDR3 size: 17 residues. J gave up 4 bases and V 0 bases, and 8 bases lay outside the gene matches. CDR3 in amino acids: CASSLGPGGVGTGELFF. The CDR3 DNA follows: TGCGCCAGCAGCTTGGGACCAGGGGGCGTGGGCACCGGGGAGCTGTTTTTT. Filled out from reference TRBV5-1 and TRBJ2-2, the complete variable domain reads KAGVTQTPRYLIKTRGQQVTLSCSPISGHRSVSWYQQTPGQGLQFLFEYFSETQRNKGNFPGRFSGRQFSNSRSEMNVSTLELGDSALYLCASSLGPGGVGTGELFFGEGSRLTVL.

In nucleotides, the CDR3 is TGTGCCAGCAGTGTACTAGCGGACACCGGGGAGCTGTTTTTT. Encoded protein: CASSVLADTGELFF. The J gene is TRBJ2-2, the V gene TRBV2, with TRBD2 matching over 8 bases. The length of the CDR3 is 14 residues. J lost 3 bases, V lost 4 bases, and 1 base had no gene match. Germline V gene data show CDR1 as SNHLY and CDR2 as FYNNEI.

The chain uses TRBV9 and TRBJ2-7; tentative D call: TRBD2 (5 bases). Per germline, CDR1 SGDLS and CDR2 YYNGEE. V was pared by 0 bases and J by 3 bases, with 10 bases between. This CDR3 spans 14 amino acids. The DNA of the CDR3 is TGTGCCAGCAGCGTAGCCCCTAGCAACTACGAGCAGTACTTC. As protein: CASSVAPSNYEQYF.

V usage is TRBV4-2 and J usage is TRBJ2-1; TRBD2 agrees at 8 bases. The J segment lost 9 bases and the V segment lost 2 bases, leaving 12 bases of the junction unmatched. Germline V gene data show CDR1 as LGHNA and CDR2 as YNFKEQ. The CDR3 is 16 residues long. This chain's CDR3 is CASSQQGGLVMGEQFF. The CDR3 bases are TGTGCCAGCAGCCAACAAGGGGGACTAGTAATGGGTGAGCAGTTCTTC.

The rearrangement joins TRBV11-2 to TRBJ1-5; TRBD1 might be the D (5 bases). V lost 1 base to trimming and J lost 7 bases, with 8 bases between them. The CDR3 has 13 residues. Germline assignment: CDR1 SGHAT and CDR2 FQNNGV. DNA for the CDR3: TGTGCCAGCAGCTTAGCGGAGGGGCAGCCCCAGCATTTT. This sequence encodes CASSLAEGQPQHF.